This T cell receptor (beta chain) was recorded in a study of tissue T cells after allogeneic stem cell transplantation. Overall study findings and caveats: Across patients, clones rarely overlapped, yet motif clusters were shared tissue-specifically. TCR repertoires tracked anatomic similarity, regardless of disease or transplant status.

TCRbeta CDR3 was sequenced at survey depth with template counts. Sequenced by immunoSEQ multiplex PCR; TCRdb stores in-frame clones only, minus some. The table includes tens of thousands of clones, over 55% detected once. Trimming took 0 bases from V and 8 from J; bases not matched to a gene: 4. The length of the CDR3 is 14 residues. Germline CDR1 reads GKSSPN; CDR2 reads SITVG. Worth noting for this clone: Antigen: not known. Here the gene names and germline are mouse. The CDR3 end lies 1 residue beyond the end of the read and is filled in from the germline J gene.

The TCR originated in a female BALB/c mouse in good health. MHC haplotype: H2-d. The chain combines TRBV31 with TRBJ2-1; TRBD1 matches 10 bases. Sequenced input: spleen. CDR3 amino acids: CAWSLRQGATEQFF. The CDR3 bases that were read are TGTGCCTGGAGTCTCCGACAGGGGGCGACTGAGCAGTTC.